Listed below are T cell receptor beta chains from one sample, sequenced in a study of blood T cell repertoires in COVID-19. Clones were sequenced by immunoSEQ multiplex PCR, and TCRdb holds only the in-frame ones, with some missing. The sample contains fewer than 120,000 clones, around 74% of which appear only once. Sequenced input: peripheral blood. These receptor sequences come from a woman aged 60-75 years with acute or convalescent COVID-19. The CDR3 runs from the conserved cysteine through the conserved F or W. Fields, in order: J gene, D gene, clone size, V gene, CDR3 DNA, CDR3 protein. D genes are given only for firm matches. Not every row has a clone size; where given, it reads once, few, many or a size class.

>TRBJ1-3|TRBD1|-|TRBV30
TGTGCCTGGAGTAGGACAGGGGTGTATGGAAACACCATATATTTT
CAWSRTGVYGNTIYF
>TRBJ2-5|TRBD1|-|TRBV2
TGTGCCAGCAGTTCGGGACAGGGGGAGACCCAGTACTTC
CASSSGQGETQYF
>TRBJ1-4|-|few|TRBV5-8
TGTGCCAGCAGCTTTCGTTGGGGGGATGAAAAACTGTTTTTT
CASSFRWGDEKLFF
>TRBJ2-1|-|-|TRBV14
TGTGCCAGCAGCCAAGCTTCGCGGGTACGCTCCTACAATGAGCAGTTCTTC
CASSQASRVRSYNEQFF
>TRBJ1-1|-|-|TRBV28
TGTGCCAGCACGAGAGGCACTGAAGCTTTCTTT
CASTRGTEAFF
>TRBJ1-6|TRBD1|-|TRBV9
TGTGCCAGCAGCGCGGCGGGACAGGGATATTCACCCCTCCACTTT
CASSAAGQGYSPLHF
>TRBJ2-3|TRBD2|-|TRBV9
TGTGCCAGCAGCGAGCTAGCGGGGGGGCCAAGATGGGATACGCAGTATTTT
CASSELAGGPRWDTQYF
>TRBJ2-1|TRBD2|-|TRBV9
TGTGCCAGTGCAGCGGGGGGGTCCTACAATGAGCAGTTCTTC
CASAAGGSYNEQFF
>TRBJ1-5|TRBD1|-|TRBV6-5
TGTGCCAGCAGGGGACAGGGGCCGAGCAATCAGCCCCAGCATTTT
CASRGQGPSNQPQHF
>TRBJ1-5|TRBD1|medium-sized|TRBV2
TGTGCCAGCAGTGTACAGGGGGACTTAGGCAATCAGCCCCAGCATTTT
CASSVQGDLGNQPQHF
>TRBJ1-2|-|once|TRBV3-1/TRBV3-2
TGTGCCAGCAGTCTTAAGTCCTCAATCGGTGGCTACACCTTC
CASSLKSSIGGYTF
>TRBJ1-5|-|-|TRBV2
TGTGCCAGCAGTGTCGCCCACACGATCGATCAGCCCCAGCATTTT
CASSVAHTIDQPQHF
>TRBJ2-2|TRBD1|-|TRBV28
TGTGCCAGCAGTTTATCCGGGACAGGGAACACCGGGGAGCTGTTTTTT
CASSLSGTGNTGELFF
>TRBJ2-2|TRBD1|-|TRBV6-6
TGTGCCAGCAGTCCCAGGGGGCTGGAAACCGGGGAGCTGTTTTTT
CASSPRGLETGELFF
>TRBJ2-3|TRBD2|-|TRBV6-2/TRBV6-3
TGTGCCAGCAGTTCCGGGGGGGATACGCAGTATTTT
CASSSGGDTQYF
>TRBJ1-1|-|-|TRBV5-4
TGTGCCAGCAGCTTGGATCCAGGGATGAACACTGAAGCTTTCTTT
CASSLDPGMNTEAFF
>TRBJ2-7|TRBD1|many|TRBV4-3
TGCGCCAGCAGCCAGTCCTGGGGACAGGGTATGAACGAGCAGTACTTC
CASSQSWGQGMNEQYF
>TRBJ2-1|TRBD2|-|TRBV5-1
TGCGCCAGCAGCTTTTCTAGCGGGGGGGTACCTAATGAGCAGTTCTTC
CASSFSSGGVPNEQFF
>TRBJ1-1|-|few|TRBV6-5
TGTGCCAGCAGTCCCTTGGCGGGGAACACTGAAGCTTTCTTT
CASSPLAGNTEAFF
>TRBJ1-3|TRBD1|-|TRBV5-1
TGCGCCAGCAGCACGCATAGTACGACAGGGGGAAACACCATATATTTT
CASSTHSTTGGNTIYF
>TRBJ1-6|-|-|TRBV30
TGTGCCTGGAGTACACAGGGCAGTAATTCACCCCTCCACTTT
CAWSTQGSNSPLHF
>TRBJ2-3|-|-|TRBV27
TGTGCCGGACGGAGGACTAGCACAGATACGCAGTATTTT
CAGRRTSTDTQYF
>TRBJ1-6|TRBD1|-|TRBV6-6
TGTGCCAGCAGAGGACAGGCCAATTCACCCCTCCACTTT
CASRGQANSPLHF
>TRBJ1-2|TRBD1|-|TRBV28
TGTGCCAGCAGTTCAGGGGGACCTTTTGAGGGTGGCTACACCTTC
CASSSGGPFEGGYTF
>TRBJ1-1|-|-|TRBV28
TGTGCCAGCAGTTCGGCAGGGATGAACACTGAAGCTTTCTTT
CASSSAGMNTEAFF
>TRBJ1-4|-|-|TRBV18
TGTGCCAGCTCACCTAGGACAGAGAATGAAAAACTGTTTTTT
CASSPRTENEKLFF
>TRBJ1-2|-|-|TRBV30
TGTGCCTGGAGTTGGCAGTATCGTAACACCTTC
CAWSWQYRNTF
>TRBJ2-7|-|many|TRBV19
TGTGCCAGTAGAAGCGGGCCGGACTACGAGCAGTACTTC
CASRSGPDYEQYF
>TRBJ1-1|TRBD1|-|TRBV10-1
TGCGCCAGCGGTTACAGGGGGCCGTACACTGAAGCTTTCTTT
CASGYRGPYTEAFF
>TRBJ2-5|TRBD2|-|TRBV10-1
TGCGCCAGCAGTGAAGGCGGGGGGAGAGAGACCCAGTACTTC
CASSEGGGRETQYF